A selection of T cell receptor beta chains follows, all from one sample in a study of CD8+CD57+ T cells in acquired aplastic anemia. TCRdb ran MiXCR on the reads and lists one entry per CDR3 protein. Of some 190,000 distinct CDR3 sequences listed, around 45% are singletons. The sample was sorted CD4+, CD8+, or CD8+CD57+ T cells (not recorded which) from PBMCs. The receptors were sampled from a human donor in good health. CDR3s leave out the opening cysteine and the closing phenylalanine or tryptophan.

TRBV15,ATSPQRAGGIDTQY
TRBV10-3,AISSGRGRLNIQY
TRBV9,ASSGTLRNSPLH
TRBV5-1,ASSSGTPQIQQY
TRBV2,ASNKGPPNEKLF
TRBV2,ASRPGAQETQY
TRBV7-6,ASSTKGAGDSPLH
TRBV12-3/TRBV12-4,ASRDSGRGTGELF
TRBV5-6,ASSPSTAGTREQY
TRBV15,ATSRGLDTDTQY
TRBV6-6,ASSYGRTQGTQY
TRBV7-6,ASSLGQWRAQY
TRBV12-3/TRBV12-4,ASVFGTGGSYEQY
TRBV4-1,ASSLRTSGVETQY
TRBV29-1,SVEGGRGTYNEQF
TRBV20-1,SARRAGPSGNTIY
TRBV20-1,SARDEGASYNSPLH
TRBV19,ASSISHDTGELF
TRBV10-2,ASSEGGSGGEEQF
TRBV20-1,SARGTSGRETQY
TRBV19,ASSPGGGYT
TRBV2,ASSGSKLESQETQY
TRBV28,ASSPTGTGSYEQY
TRBV11-2,ASSSPSEQQF
TRBV20-1,SATPGPLEDEQY
TRBV19,ASSTTGANQPQH
TRBV2,ASSESTVSYNEQF
TRBV25-1,ASSEQQALTWYGYT
TRBV20-1,SARDSRLAGLYEQF
TRBV14,ASSLKYEQY
TRBV6-2/TRBV6-3,ASSYLAGTCY
TRBV19,AGLAENQETQY
TRBV7-4,ASSSTTGNTETQY
TRBV7-2,ASSLGRVYEQY
TRBV20-1,SAPRGAYYGYT
TRBV7-9,ASSLNSFETQY
TRBV7-9,ASSNETQTNTEAF
TRBV12-5,ASGLWGITDTQY
TRBV7-8,ASGRDFTDTQY
TRBV20-1,SAPQTGPGFYNEQF
TRBV20-1,SARVQGEQY
TRBV19,ASTPLGTGVSLGYT
TRBV3-1,ASSQDVSGGNNEQF
TRBV11-2,ASSPRLAGYQETQY
TRBV6-5,ASIGGNTIY
TRBV2,VSRTEGIDTQY
TRBV2,ASSDVAGPNNEQF
TRBV6-5,ASSYLGQNYGYT
TRBV30,AWRGSGSWETQY
TRBV15,ATSRGYPETQY
TRBV20-1,SAGGGAGDTQY
TRBV11-1,ASSLGLGTGRNTEAF